This TCR beta chain was captured in a study of cytomegalovirus exposure and HLA in healthy donors. Primers: 60 Vbeta forward and 13 Jbeta reverse. Using immunoSEQ multiplex PCR, the repertoire was profiled, and TCRdb retains in-frame clones only, with some absent. Of 95,000 to 150,000 clones listed, around 73% are singletons. Germline CDR1 is LGHNA and CDR2 is YSLEER. CDR3 length: 15 residues. V was shortened by 4 bases and J by 2 bases, with 15 bases between the two germline ends. The rearrangement joins TRBV4-3 to TRBJ2-7, with D perhaps matching TRBD1 (6 bases). The sample consisted of PBMCs. The source of this sequence is a man aged 25-45 years in good health and CMV-seropositive. The CDR3 is CASSPERGFAYEQYF. For the CDR3, the DNA is TGCGCCAGCAGCCCTGAGAGGGGGTTTGCCTACGAGCAGTACTTC.